This T cell receptor beta chain originates from a study of T cells in Graves' hyperthyroidism and ophthalmopathy. RNA transcripts yielded amplified TCR beta CDR3 regions. First-round RT-PCR with HTBI primers amplified the TCR CDR3 region. TCRdb re-analysed the multiplex PCR reads in MiXCR, keeping a single row per CDR3 protein. This table holds around 720,000 distinct CDR3 sequences, approximately 40% found once. Patients were aged 18 to 65, had disease duration under 2 months, and had newly diagnosed hyperthyroidism. Germline V gene lookup returns CDR1 MNHNS and CDR2 SASEGT. Trimming removed 6 bases from V and 4 bases from J, with 7 bases in between. The CDR3 loop spans 12 amino acids.

Material for sequencing was blood. The V gene is TRBV6-1, the J gene TRBJ1-5, with D unresolved. The clonotype originates from a woman aged 40 to 55 with Graves' hyperthyroidism. CDR3 amino acids: CASRSMNQPQHF. The CDR3, as DNA: TGTGCCAGCAGGTCAATGAATCAGCCCCAGCATTTT.